This passage covers 6 T cell receptor beta chains from one sample sequenced in a study of OX40 agonist ivuxolimab in advanced cancers. Data came from immunoSEQ multiplex PCR; TCRdb stores just in-frame clones and leaves some out. The table has under 25,000 clones, approximately 73% seen once. Sequenced here: CD4+ or CD8+ T cells sorted from blood, sampled in a trial of the OX40 agonist ivuxolimab. The receptors stem from an adult with an advanced solid tumor such as melanoma, head and neck, liver or kidney cancer.

This chain uses TRBV7-9 with TRBJ2-5; D gene ambiguous. The V end lost 2 bases, the J end lost 1 base, and 11 bases lay between the germline ends. This CDR3 contains 15 residues. Germline assignment: CDR1 SEHNR and CDR2 FQNEAQ (reference sequence). The CDR3 bases are TGTGCCAGCAGCTTAAGTATCAGAGGCCAAGAGACCCAGTACTTC. Translating it yields CASSLSIRGQETQYF. Combining the CDR3 with reference TRBV7-9 and TRBJ2-5 gives the whole variable domain DTGVSQNPRHKITKRGQNVTFRCDPISEHNRLYWYRQTLGQGPEFLTYFQNEAQLEKSRLLSDRFSAERPKGSFSTLEIQRTEQGDSAMYLCASSLSIRGQETQYFGPGTRLLVL.

The CDR3 loop is CASRARDTEAFF. Written as DNA, the CDR3 is TGTGCCAGCAGGGCACGGGACACTGAAGCTTTCTTT. V and J are TRBV6-5 and TRBJ1-1, with D uncertain. This CDR3 region has 12 residues. V was shortened by 6 bases and J by 3 bases, with 8 bases between the two germline ends. Germline lookup yields CDR1 MNHEY and CDR2 SVGAGI.

The CDR3 sequence is CASSLFGMAQETQYF. The DNA for the CDR3 is TGTGCCAGCAGCTTATTTGGTATGGCGCAAGAGACCCAGTACTTC. V is TRBV7-8 and J is TRBJ2-5; D unresolved. The germline gives CDR1 SGHVS, CDR2 FQNEAQ. The CDR3 has 15 amino acids. Deletions cut 2 bases from V and 2 bases from J, with 12 bases between.

The V call is TRBV28, the J call TRBJ1-1; D unresolved. Germline lookup yields CDR1 MDHEN and CDR2 SYDVKM. Between the trimmed V and J ends, which lost 2 bases and 1 base, there was a span of 8 bases. The CDR3 runs to 14 residues. In DNA form, the CDR3 reads TGTGCCAGCAGTTTAACCCGATCGAACACTGAAGCTTTCTTT. It specifies CASSLTRSNTEAFF.

This clone occurred a few times. This chain joins TRBV6-5 and TRBJ2-1; weak D call: TRBD2 (5 bases). The V and J ends lost 4 bases and 9 bases respectively, with 13 bases between them. Germline CDR1 reads MNHEY; CDR2 reads SVGAGI. CDR3 length: 13 amino acids. CDR3: CASSFDHGGEQFF. CDR3 nucleotides: TGTGCCAGCAGTTTCGATCACGGAGGTGAGCAGTTCTTC.

This chain links TRBV5-1 with TRBJ1-6, with 9 bases identical to TRBD1. V lost 4 bases, J lost 8 bases, and 4 bases stayed unmatched. CDR3 size: 14 residues. Germline V lookup: CDR1 SGHRS, CDR2 YFSETQ. CDR3 region: CASSQGQGYSPLHF. CDR3 in DNA: TGCGCCAGCAGCCAGGGACAGGGTTATTCACCCCTCCACTTT.